This TCR beta chain originates from a study of OX40 agonist ivuxolimab in advanced cancers. About the research overall: Prior anti-PD-1, anti-PD-L1 or anti-CTLA-4 therapy was allowed; around 40% had some. The study reported partial responses in three patients: one hepatocellular carcinoma, two cutaneous melanoma.

Whole-study findings and limits: At 0.1 to 3.0 mg/kg and by week 6, clonal expansion occurred in CD4+ and CD8+ blood T cells. CD8+ T cells were the subset that, on average, had more expanded clones than CD4+.

Concerning this clone itself: Its cognate antigen is unknown.

The germline V gene has CDR1 SGHAT and CDR2 FQNNGV. V dropped 5 bases and J dropped 4; count of bases not matched to a gene: 10. The CDR3 consists of 15 residues. Assay used: immunoSEQ multiplex PCR; TCRdb lists only in-frame clones, some missing. In the table there are 50,000 to 75,000 clones, roughly nine tenths of which are singletons. The receptor was isolated from an adult with an advanced solid tumor such as melanoma, head and neck, liver or kidney cancer. The genes are TRBV11-2 and TRBJ2-7; 8 bases align to TRBD1. Sample: CD4+ or CD8+ T cells sorted from blood, taken in a trial of the OX40 agonist ivuxolimab. The CDR3 protein is CASSPSGGGIYEQYF. CDR3 nucleotide sequence: TGTGCCAGCAGCCCCTCAGGGGGCGGGATTTACGAGCAGTACTTC.